This TCR beta chain stems from a study of early T cells in non-severe SARS-CoV-2 infection. Study as a whole: Sequencing used unsorted whole-blood bulk RNA, so chains lack pairing.

V dropped 1 base and J dropped 0; count of bases not matched to a gene: 3. Germline CDR1 and CDR2: SGHAT and FQNNGV. The CDR3 consists of 16 residues. TCRdb itself ran the 5' RACE reads through MiXCR, one entry per CDR3 protein. The sample consists of about 77,000 distinct CDR3 sequences, over 8.5% of them appearing once. The chain recombines TRBV11-2 with TRBJ2-1, with 7 nucleotides matching TRBD2. Sequencing was carried out using whole blood. The source of this sequence is an adult who was a healthcare worker with PCR-confirmed SARS-CoV-2 infection or an uninfected control (not recorded which). CDR3: CASSLAPSGSYNEQFF. As DNA, the CDR3 is TGTGCCAGCAGCTTAGCCCCTAGCGGCTCCTACAATGAGCAGTTCTTC.